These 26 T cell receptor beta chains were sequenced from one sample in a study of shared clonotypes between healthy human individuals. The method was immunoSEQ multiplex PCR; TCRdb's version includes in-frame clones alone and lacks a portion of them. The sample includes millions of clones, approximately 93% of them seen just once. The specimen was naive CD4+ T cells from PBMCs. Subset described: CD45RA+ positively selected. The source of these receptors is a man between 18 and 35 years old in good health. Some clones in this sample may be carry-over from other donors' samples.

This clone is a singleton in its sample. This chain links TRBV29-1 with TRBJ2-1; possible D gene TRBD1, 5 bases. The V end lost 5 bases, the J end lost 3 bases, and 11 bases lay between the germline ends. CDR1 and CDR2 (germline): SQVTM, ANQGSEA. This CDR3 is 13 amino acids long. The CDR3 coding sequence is TGCAGCGTTCAGGGATGGGGCTACAATGAGCAGTTCTTC. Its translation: CSVQGWGYNEQFF.

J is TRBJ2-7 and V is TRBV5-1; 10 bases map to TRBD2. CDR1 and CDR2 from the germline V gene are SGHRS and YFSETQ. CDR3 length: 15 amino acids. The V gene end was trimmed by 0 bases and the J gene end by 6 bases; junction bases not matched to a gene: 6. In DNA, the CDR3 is TGCGCCAGCAGCTTGGAGCGGGAGGGGGAGGCCGAGCAGTACTTC. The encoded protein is CASSLEREGEAEQYF.

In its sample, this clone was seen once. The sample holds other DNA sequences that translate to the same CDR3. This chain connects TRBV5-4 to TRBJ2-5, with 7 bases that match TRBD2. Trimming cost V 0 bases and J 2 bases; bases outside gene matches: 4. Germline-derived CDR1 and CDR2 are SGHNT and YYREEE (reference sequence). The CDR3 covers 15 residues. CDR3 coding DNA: TGTGCCAGCAGCTTGGGATCTAGCGGTCAAGAGACCCAGTACTTC. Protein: CASSLGSSGQETQYF.

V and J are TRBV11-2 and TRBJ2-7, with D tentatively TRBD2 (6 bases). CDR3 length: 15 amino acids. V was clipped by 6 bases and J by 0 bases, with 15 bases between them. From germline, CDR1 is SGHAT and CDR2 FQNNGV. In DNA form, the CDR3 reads TGTGCCAGCAGAGACTTGCGGGGTCCCTCCTACGAGCAGTACTTC. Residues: CASRDLRGPSYEQYF. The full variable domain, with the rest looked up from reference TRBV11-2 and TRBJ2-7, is EAGVAQSPRYKIIEKRQSVAFWCNPISGHATLYWYQQILGQGPKLLIQFQNNGVVDDSQLPKDRFSAERLKGVDSTLKIQPAKLEDSAVYLCASRDLRGPSYEQYFGPGTRLTVT.

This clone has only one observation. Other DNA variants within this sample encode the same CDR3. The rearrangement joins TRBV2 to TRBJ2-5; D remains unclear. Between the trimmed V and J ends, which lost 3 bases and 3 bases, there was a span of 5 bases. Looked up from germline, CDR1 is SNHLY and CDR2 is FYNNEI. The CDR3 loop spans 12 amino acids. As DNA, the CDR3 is TGTGCCAGCAGTGAGACCAAAGAGACCCAGTACTTC. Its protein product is CASSETKETQYF. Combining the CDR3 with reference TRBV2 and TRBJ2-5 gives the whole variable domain EPEVTQTPSHQVTQMGQEVILRCVPISNHLYFYWYRQILGQKVEFLVSFYNNEISEKSEIFDDQFSVERPDGSNFTLKIRSTKLEDSAMYFCASSETKETQYFGPGTRLLVL.

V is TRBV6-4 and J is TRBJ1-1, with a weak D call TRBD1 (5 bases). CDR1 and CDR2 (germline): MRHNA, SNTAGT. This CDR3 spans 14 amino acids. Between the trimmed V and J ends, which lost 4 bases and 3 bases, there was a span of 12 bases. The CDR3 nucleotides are TGTGCCAGCAGTGTGGGGACTGGCGACACTGAAGCTTTCTTT. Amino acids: CASSVGTGDTEAFF.

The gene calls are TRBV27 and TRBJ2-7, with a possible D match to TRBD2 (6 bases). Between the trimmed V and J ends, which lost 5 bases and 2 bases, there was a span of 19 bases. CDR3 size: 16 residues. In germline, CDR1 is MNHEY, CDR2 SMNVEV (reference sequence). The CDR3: CASSPLGGAGTYEQYF. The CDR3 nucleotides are TGTGCCAGCAGTCCCCTCGGCGGGGCTGGTACCTACGAGCAGTACTTC.

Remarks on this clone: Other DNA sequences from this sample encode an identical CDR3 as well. Here the CDR3 DNA reads TGTGCCAGCAGCTTAAGGTCGGGGGATGAGCAGTTCTTC. Protein product: CASSLRSGDEQFF. The V and J genes are TRBV7-3 and TRBJ2-1; TRBD2 is a possible D gene (6 bases). The CDR3 totals 13 residues. Looked up from germline, CDR1 is SGHTA and CDR2 is FQGTGA. Trimming took 1 base from V and 8 from J, leaving 9 bases between them.

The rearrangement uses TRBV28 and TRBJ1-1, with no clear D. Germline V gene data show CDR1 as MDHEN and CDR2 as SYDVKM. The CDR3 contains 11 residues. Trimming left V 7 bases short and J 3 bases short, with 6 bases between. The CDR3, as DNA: TGTGCCAGCACAGCGTACACTGAAGCTTTCTTT. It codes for CASTAYTEAFF.

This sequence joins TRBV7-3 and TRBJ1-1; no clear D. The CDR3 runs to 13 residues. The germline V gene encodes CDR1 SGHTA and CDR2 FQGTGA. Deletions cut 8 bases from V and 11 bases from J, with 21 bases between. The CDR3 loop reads CASADVSLRTAFF. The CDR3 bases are TGTGCCAGCGCCGACGTTAGTCTCCGGACGGCTTTCTTT. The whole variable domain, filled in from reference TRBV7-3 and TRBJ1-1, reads GAGVSQTPSNKVTEKGKYVELRCDPISGHTALYWYRQSLGQGPEFLIYFQGTGAADDSGLPNDRFFAVRPEGSVSTLKIQRTERGDSAVYLCASADVSLRTAFFGQGTRLTVV.

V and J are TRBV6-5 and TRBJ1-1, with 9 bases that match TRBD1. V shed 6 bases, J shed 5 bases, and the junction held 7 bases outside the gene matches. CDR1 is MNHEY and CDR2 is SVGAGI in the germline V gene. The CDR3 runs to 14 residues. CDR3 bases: TGTGCCAGCAGCCGGGACAGGGTGTTAACTGAAGCTTTCTTT. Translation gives CASSRDRVLTEAFF.

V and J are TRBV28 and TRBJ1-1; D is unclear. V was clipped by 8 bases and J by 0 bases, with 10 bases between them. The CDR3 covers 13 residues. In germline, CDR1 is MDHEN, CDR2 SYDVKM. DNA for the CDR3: TGTGCCAGCGGGGTACGGGTGAACACTGAAGCTTTCTTT. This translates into CASGVRVNTEAFF.

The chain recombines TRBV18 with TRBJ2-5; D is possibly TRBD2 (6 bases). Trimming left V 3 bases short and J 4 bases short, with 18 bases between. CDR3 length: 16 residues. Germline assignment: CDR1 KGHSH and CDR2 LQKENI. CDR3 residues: CASSPGQTSWGETQYF. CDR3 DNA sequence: TGTGCCAGCTCACCTGGGCAGACTAGTTGGGGAGAGACCCAGTACTTC.

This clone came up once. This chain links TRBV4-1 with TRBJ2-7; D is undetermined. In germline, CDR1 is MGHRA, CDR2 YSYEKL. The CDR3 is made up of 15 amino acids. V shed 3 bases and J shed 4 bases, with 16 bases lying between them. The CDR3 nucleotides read TGCGCCAGCAGCCAGGCAGACAACGCTCCGTACGAGCAGTACTTC. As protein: CASSQADNAPYEQYF.

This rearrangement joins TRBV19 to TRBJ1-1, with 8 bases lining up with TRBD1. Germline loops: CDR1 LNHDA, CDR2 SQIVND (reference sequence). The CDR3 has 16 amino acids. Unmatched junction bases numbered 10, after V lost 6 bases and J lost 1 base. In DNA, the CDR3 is TGTGCCAGTAGGACAGTCGGGACAGGAAGGAACACTGAAGCTTTCTTT. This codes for CASRTVGTGRNTEAFF.

CDR3 sequence: CASSPSRTPDLLAFF. The DNA for the CDR3 is TGTGCCAGCAGCCCATCAAGGACGCCCGATTTGCTCGCTTTCTTT. The V gene is TRBV7-9, the J gene TRBJ1-1; no clear D gene. The ends were cut back, 5 bases at V and 11 bases at J, with 24 bases in the middle. Germline-derived CDR1 and CDR2 are SEHNR and FQNEAQ (reference sequence). This CDR3 comprises 15 residues.

The CDR3 DNA sequence: TGTGCCACCGTAGGGTCCCTAGGACTCTATGGCTACACCTTC. Protein product: CATVGSLGLYGYTF. V and J are TRBV2 and TRBJ1-2; D not resolved. The V end lost 10 bases, the J end lost 4 bases, and 19 bases lay between the germline ends. This CDR3 spans 14 amino acids. The germline CDR1 and CDR2 sequences are SNHLY and FYNNEI.

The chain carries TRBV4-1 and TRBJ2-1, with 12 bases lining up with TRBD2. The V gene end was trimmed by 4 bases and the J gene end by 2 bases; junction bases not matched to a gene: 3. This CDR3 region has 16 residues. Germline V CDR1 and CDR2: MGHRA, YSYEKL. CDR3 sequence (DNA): TGCGCCAGCAGCCCGGGGACTAGCGGGCCCTACAATGAGCAGTTCTTC. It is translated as CASSPGTSGPYNEQFF.

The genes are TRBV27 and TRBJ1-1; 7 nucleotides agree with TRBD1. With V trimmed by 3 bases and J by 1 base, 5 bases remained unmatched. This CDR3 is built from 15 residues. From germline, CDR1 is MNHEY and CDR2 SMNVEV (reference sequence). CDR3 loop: CASSLRGLPNTEAFF. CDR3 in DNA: TGTGCCAGCAGTTTGAGGGGGCTCCCGAACACTGAAGCTTTCTTT.

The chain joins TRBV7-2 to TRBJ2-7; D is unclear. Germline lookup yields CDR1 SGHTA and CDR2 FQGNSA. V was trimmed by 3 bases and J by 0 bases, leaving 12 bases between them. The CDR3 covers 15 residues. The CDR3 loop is CASSFRASSSYEQYF. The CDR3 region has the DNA TGTGCCAGCAGCTTTCGGGCGTCGAGCTCCTACGAGCAGTACTTC.

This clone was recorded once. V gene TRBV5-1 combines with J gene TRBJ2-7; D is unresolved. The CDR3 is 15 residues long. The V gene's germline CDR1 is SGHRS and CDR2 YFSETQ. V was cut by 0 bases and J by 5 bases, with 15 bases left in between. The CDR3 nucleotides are TGCGCCAGCAGCTTGGGCTTGCATTCTGGGGACGAGCAGTACTTC. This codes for CASSLGLHSGDEQYF.

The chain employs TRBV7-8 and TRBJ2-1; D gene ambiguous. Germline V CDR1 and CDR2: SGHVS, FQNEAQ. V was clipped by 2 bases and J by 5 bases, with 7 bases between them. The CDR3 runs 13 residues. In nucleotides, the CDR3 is TGTGCCAGCAGCTTAAGTCAAAACAATGAGCAGTTCTTC. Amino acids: CASSLSQNNEQFF.

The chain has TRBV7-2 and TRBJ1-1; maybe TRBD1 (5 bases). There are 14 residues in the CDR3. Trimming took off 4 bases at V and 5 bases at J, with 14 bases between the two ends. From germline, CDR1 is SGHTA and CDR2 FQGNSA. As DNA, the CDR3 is TGTGCCAGCAGCTCCTCGCGGGGGGTGACTGAAGCTTTCTTT. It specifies CASSSSRGVTEAFF. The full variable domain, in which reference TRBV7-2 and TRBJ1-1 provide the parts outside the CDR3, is GAGVSQSPSNKVTEKGKDVELRCDPISGHTALYWYRQSLGQGLEFLIYFQGNSAPDKSGLPSDRFSAERTGGSVSTLTIQRTQQEDSAVYLCASSSSRGVTEAFFGQGTRLTVV.

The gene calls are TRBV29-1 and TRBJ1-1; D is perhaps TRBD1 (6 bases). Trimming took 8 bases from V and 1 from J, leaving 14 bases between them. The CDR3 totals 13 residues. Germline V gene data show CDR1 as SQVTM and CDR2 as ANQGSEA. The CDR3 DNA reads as TGCAGCTCCGAAAGAGGGGGGAACACTGAAGCTTTCTTT. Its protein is CSSERGGNTEAFF.

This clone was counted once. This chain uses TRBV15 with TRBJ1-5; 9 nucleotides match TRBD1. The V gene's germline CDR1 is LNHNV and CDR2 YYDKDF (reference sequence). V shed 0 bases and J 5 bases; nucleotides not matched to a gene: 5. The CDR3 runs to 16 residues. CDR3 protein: CATSRDGTGWDQPQHF. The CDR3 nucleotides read TGTGCCACCAGCAGAGATGGGACAGGGTGGGATCAGCCCCAGCATTTT.

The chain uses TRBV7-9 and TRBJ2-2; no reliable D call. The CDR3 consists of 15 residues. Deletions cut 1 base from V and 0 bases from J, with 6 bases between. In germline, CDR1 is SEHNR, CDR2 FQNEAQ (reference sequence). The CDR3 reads CASSLDSTNTGELFF. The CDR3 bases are TGTGCCAGCAGCTTAGACTCGACGAACACCGGGGAGCTGTTTTTT.